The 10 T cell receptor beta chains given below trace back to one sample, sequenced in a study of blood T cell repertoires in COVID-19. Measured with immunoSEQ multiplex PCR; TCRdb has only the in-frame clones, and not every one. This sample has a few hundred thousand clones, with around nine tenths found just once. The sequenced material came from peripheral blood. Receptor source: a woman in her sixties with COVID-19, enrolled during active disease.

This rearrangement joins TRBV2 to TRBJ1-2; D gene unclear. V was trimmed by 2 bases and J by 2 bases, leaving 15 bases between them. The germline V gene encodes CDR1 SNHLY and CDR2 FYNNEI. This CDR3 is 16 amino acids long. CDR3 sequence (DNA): TGTGCCAGCAGTGAACCCACGGCGGTGCGGAACTATGGCTACACCTTC. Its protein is CASSEPTAVRNYGYTF.

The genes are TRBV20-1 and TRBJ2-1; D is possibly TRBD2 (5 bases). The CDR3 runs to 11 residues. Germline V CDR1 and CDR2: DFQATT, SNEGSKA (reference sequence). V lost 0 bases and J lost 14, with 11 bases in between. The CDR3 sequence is CSARDGEKKFF. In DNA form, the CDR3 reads TGCAGTGCTAGAGATGGGGAGAAGAAGTTCTTC.

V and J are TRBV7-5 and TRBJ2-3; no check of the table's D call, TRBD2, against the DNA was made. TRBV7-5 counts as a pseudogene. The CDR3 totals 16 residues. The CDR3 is CVRSPRPERGGNTQYF. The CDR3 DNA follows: TGTGTCAGAAGCCCCCGCCCTGAGCGGGGGGGGAATACGCAGTATTTT.

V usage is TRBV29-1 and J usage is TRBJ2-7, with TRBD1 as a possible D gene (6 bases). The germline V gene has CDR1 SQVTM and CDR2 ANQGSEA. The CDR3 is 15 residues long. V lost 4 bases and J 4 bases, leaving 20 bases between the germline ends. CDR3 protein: CSVGGGGGPSYEQYF. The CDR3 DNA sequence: TGCAGCGTTGGTGGAGGTGGGGGCCCAAGTTACGAGCAGTACTTC.

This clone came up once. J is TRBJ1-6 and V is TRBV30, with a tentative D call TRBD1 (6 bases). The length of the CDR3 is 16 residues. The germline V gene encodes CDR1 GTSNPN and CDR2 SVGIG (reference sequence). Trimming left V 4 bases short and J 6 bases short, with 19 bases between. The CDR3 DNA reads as TGTGCCTGGACCCCCGGTCGGGGGGCGAGTAATTCACCCCTCCACTTT. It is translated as CAWTPGRGASNSPLHF.

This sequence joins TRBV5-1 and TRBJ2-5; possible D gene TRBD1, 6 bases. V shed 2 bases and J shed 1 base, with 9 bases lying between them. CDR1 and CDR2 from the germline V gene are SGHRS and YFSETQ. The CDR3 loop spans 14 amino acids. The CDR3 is CASSLGQTQETQYF. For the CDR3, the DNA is TGCGCCAGCAGCTTAGGACAGACCCAAGAGACCCAGTACTTC.

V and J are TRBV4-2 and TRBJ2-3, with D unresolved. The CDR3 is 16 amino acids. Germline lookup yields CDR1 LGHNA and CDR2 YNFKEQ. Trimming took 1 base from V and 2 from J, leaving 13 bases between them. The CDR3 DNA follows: TGTGCCAGCAGCCAAGTGGGCGCCGAGAACACAGATACGCAGTATTTT. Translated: CASSQVGAENTDTQYF.

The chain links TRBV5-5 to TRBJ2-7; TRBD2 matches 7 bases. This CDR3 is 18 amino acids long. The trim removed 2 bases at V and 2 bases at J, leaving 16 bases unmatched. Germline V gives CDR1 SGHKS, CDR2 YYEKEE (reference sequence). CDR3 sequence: CASSFNFGRLMGPYEQYF. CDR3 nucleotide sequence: TGTGCCAGCAGCTTTAACTTCGGGAGGTTGATGGGACCCTACGAGCAGTACTTC.

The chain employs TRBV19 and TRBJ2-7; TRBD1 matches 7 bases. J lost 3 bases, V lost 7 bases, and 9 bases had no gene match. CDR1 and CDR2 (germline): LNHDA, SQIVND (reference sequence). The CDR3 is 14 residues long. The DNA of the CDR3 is TGTGCCAGTAAAGACCTCCGGGACAGCTACGAGCAGTACTTC. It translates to CASKDLRDSYEQYF.

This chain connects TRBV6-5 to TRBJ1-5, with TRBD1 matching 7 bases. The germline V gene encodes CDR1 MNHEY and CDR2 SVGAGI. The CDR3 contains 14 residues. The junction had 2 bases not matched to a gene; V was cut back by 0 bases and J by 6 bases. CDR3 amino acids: CASSYSGGSQPQHF. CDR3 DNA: TGTGCCAGCAGTTACTCAGGGGGCTCTCAGCCCCAGCATTTT.